This paragraph reports one TCR beta chain. Trimming took 0 bases from V and 7 from J, leaving 7 bases between them. Looked up from germline, CDR1 is SGHAT and CDR2 is FQNNGV. There are 12 residues in the CDR3. This table comes from immunoSEQ multiplex PCR, and its TCRdb copy is limited to in-frame clones, with some not included. This sample has some 7,100 clones, with 80% found just once. The source of the sample is a study of PD-1 and CTLA-4 blockade in melanoma. This TCR was sampled from a human donor with melanoma. V is TRBV11-2 and J is TRBJ2-7; D not resolved. The sequences come from CD8+ T cells from peripheral blood, collected before anti-PD-1 treatment. The DNA for the CDR3 is TGTGCCAGCAGCTTAGATGTAGAGGAGCAGTACTTC. This encodes CASSLDVEEQYF.